This is a list of T cell receptor beta chains from one sample in a study of T-cell reconstitution after alpha-beta-depleted transplantation in children. Each CDR3 protein gets one entry after TCRdb re-called the PCR reads with MiXCR. The sample has approximately 510,000 distinct CDR3 sequences; about 18% are singletons. The starting material was PBMCs from the stem cell graft donor, obtained from the stem cell graft. All receptors come from a human donor who donated a stem cell graft to a child with acute lymphoblastic leukemia. Each CDR3 is given with its conserved first and last residue. D genes are given only for firm matches. The size of a clone is reported for some rows only, either as once, few or many, or as a class for expanded clones.

>TRBV10-2|.|TRBD2|TRBJ2-7
CASRAGGSYEQYF
TGCGCCAGCAGAGCGGGAGGGTCCTACGAGCAGTACTTC
>TRBV7-6|.|TRBD1|TRBJ2-6
CASSFPKAGGTGHPSGANVLTF
TGTGCCAGCAGCTTCCCTAAAGCAGGCGGGACAGGCCATCCCTCTGGGGCCAACGTCCTGACTTTC
>TRBV20-1|.|.|TRBJ2-6
CSAESRGDGSGANVLTF
TGCAGTGCAGAATCCAGGGGAGACGGGTCTGGGGCCAACGTCCTGACTTTC
>TRBV5-1|few|TRBD1|TRBJ1-1
CASSLGQGAVNTEAFF
TGCGCCAGCAGCTTAGGACAGGGGGCGGTGAACACTGAAGCTTTCTTT
>TRBV27|.|.|TRBJ1-1
CASSSPGVGTEAFF
TGTGCCAGCAGCTCCCCGGGGGTCGGGACTGAAGCTTTCTTT
>TRBV29-1|.|.|TRBJ1-1
CSVFDRLPFF
TGCAGCGTTTTCGACAGGTTGCCTTTCTTT
>TRBV5-1|.|TRBD1|TRBJ2-7
CASSLWRLTGGGDEQYF
TGCGCCAGCAGCTTGTGGCGTCTCACAGGGGGCGGTGACGAGCAGTACTTC
>TRBV6-2/TRBV6-3|few|TRBD2|TRBJ2-7
CASSSTGTALAGGYF
TGTGCCAGCAGTTCTACCGGGACTGCCCTAGCGGGAGGTTACTTC
>TRBV18|.|.|TRBJ2-5
CASSRGASAETQYF
TGTGCCAGCTCACGGGGTGCGAGTGCGGAGACCCAGTACTTC
>TRBV7-2|many|.|TRBJ1-2
CASSLGLPSRAEGYTF
TGTGCCAGCAGCTTAGGTCTCCCCAGCAGGGCGGAAGGCTACACCTTC
>TRBV18|once|.|TRBJ1-4
CASSSSWGADEKLFF
TGTGCCAGCTCATCGTCTTGGGGGGCGGATGAAAAACTGTTTTTT
>TRBV27|.|.|TRBJ2-7
CASSLGITLAYEQYF
TGTGCCAGCAGTTTGGGTATAACACTCGCCTACGAGCAGTACTTC
>TRBV7-2|few|.|TRBJ2-7
CASSLVSIEQYF
TGTGCCAGCAGCTTAGTAAGCATCGAGCAGTACTTC
>TRBV15|.|.|TRBJ2-6
CATSRIRFATSGANGLTF
TGTGCCACCAGCAGAATTCGATTTGCAACCTCTGGGGCCAACGGCCTGACTTTC
>TRBV3-1|.|TRBD1|TRBJ1-2
CASSQGWTGKGYTF
TGTGCCAGCAGCCAAGGCTGGACAGGGAAGGGCTACACCTTC
>TRBV4-1|.|TRBD2|TRBJ2-7
CASSQGLAYTYEQYF
TGCGCCAGCAGCCAAGGACTAGCGTATACCTACGAGCAGTACTTC
>TRBV13|.|TRBD1|TRBJ2-1
CASSRTGDSYNEQFF
TGTGCCAGCAGCAGGACAGGCGACTCCTACAATGAGCAGTTCTTC
>TRBV20-1|many|TRBD2|TRBJ2-7
CSARREGLEQYF
TGCAGTGCTAGGCGGGAGGGCCTCGAGCAGTACTTC
>TRBV12-3/TRBV12-4|.|.|TRBJ2-1
CASSFRGVHEQFF
TGTGCCAGCAGTTTCAGAGGGGTCCATGAGCAGTTCTTC
>TRBV12-3/TRBV12-4|few|.|TRBJ2-6
CAWRKAGANVLTF
TGTGCCTGGCGGAAGGCTGGGGCCAACGTCCTGACTTTC
>TRBV7-9|few|.|TRBJ1-4
CASSSLRVTNEKLFF
TGTGCCAGCAGCTCCCTTCGGGTCACTAATGAAAAACTGTTTTTT
>TRBV6-5|.|TRBD2|TRBJ2-7
CASSYLTSGSNEQYF
TGTGCCAGCAGTTACCTGACTAGCGGGAGCAACGAGCAGTACTTC
>TRBV7-8|.|.|TRBJ1-2
CASSFLRDAQNYGYTF
TGTGCCAGCAGCTTTCTCCGGGACGCCCAAAACTATGGCTACACCTTC
>TRBV12-3/TRBV12-4|.|.|TRBJ1-2
CASSSPDGTNYGYTF
TGTGCCAGCAGTTCCCCGGACGGGACTAACTATGGCTACACCTTC
>TRBV12-3/TRBV12-4|.|.|TRBJ2-3
CASSLYPLPTDTQYF
TGTGCCAGCAGTTTATATCCCCTACCCACAGATACGCAGTATTTT
>TRBV20-1|few|.|TRBJ1-1
CSESGPGARTEAFF
TGCAGTGAAAGTGGTCCAGGGGCCAGGACTGAAGCTTTCTTT
>TRBV11-2|.|.|TRBJ2-2
CASNAGIGELFF
TGTGCCAGCAACGCAGGGATCGGGGAGCTGTTTTTT
>TRBV2|few|.|TRBJ2-4
CASWGALGKNIQYF
TGTGCCAGCTGGGGGGCGCTTGGCAAAAACATTCAGTACTTC
>TRBV7-9|few|TRBD2|TRBJ2-7
CASSLTGLAGYEQYF
TGTGCCAGCAGCCTTACCGGACTAGCGGGTTACGAGCAGTACTTC
>TRBV12-3/TRBV12-4|.|.|TRBJ1-1
CASSLGLRGANTEAFF
TGTGCCAGCAGTTTAGGGCTGCGGGGGGCGAACACTGAAGCTTTCTTT